The 11 T cell receptor beta chains presented below share a single source sample, sequenced in a study of blood T cell repertoires in COVID-19. The assay was immunoSEQ multiplex PCR, and TCRdb's table has in-frame clones only and misses some. The sample shows 150,000 to 200,000 clones, about 85% of them seen only once. The sample taken for sequencing was peripheral blood. These receptors originate from a woman aged 80 or over with acute or convalescent COVID-19.

The V and J genes are TRBV14 and TRBJ1-4, with TRBD1 matching over 10 bases. Germline lookup yields CDR1 SGHDN and CDR2 FVKESK. This CDR3 is 14 amino acids long. V was pared by 4 bases and J by 7 bases, with 3 bases of the junction left unmatched. The CDR3 DNA reads as TGTGCCAGCAGCCCGACAGGGGGCTTTGAAAAACTGTTTTTT. Translation gives CASSPTGGFEKLFF.

Here the CDR3 DNA reads TGTGCCAGCAGCTTAGTAGGGACTAGGGGAGGGGAGCAGTTCTTC. It translates to CASSLVGTRGGEQFF. The gene calls are TRBV7-2 and TRBJ2-1; 8 bases agree with TRBD2. Germline V gene lookup returns CDR1 SGHTA and CDR2 FQGNSA. CDR3 length: 15 residues. J lost 10 bases, V lost 1 base, and 9 bases had no gene match.

The table lists this clone with a count of one. The chain uses TRBV7-8 and TRBJ1-1; maybe TRBD1 (5 bases). The germline gives CDR1 SGHVS, CDR2 FQNEAQ. This CDR3 is 17 amino acids long. V lost 5 bases, J lost 1 base, and 20 bases lay in between. CDR3 sequence: CASSALIGGSGNTEAFF. The CDR3 coding sequence is TGTGCCAGCAGCGCCCTCATTGGGGGGTCGGGGAACACTGAAGCTTTCTTT.

J is TRBJ2-5 and V is TRBV6-2 or TRBV6-3, with D perhaps TRBD2 (5 bases). Germline-derived CDR1 and CDR2 are MNHEY and SVGEGT. The CDR3 has 15 amino acids. Deletions cut 4 bases from V and 0 bases from J, with 12 bases between. As DNA, the CDR3 is TGTGCCAGCAGTTCAGGCGGGTCGTACCAAGAGACCCAGTACTTC. Residues: CASSSGGSYQETQYF.

This clone was picked up a small number of times. The same CDR3 is also encoded by other DNA sequences in this sample. The rearrangement links TRBV5-6 to TRBJ1-1; D unclear. The germline CDR1 and CDR2 sequences are SGHDT and YYEEEE. Trimming removed 2 bases from V and 0 bases from J, with 5 bases in between. CDR3 length: 13 amino acids. CDR3 sequence (DNA): TGTGCCAGCAGCTTCTCAGTGAACACTGAAGCTTTCTTT. Its protein is CASSFSVNTEAFF.

J is TRBJ1-1 and V is TRBV18; 7 nucleotides match TRBD1. V was clipped by 4 bases and J by 4 bases; unmatched bases: 3. The CDR3 is 13 residues long. From germline, CDR1 is KGHSH and CDR2 LQKENI. CDR3 residues: CASSLGQPTEAFF. The CDR3 region has the DNA TGTGCCAGCTCACTGGGACAGCCCACTGAAGCTTTCTTT.

Here the CDR3 reads CASSFLPGLAGVYEQYF. The CDR3 DNA follows: TGTGCCAGCAGTTTCCTACCGGGACTAGCGGGAGTCTACGAGCAGTACTTC. This chain links TRBV27 with TRBJ2-7; 14 bases fit TRBD2. CDR3 length equals 17 residues. Germline V gene lookup returns CDR1 MNHEY and CDR2 SMNVEV (reference sequence). V dropped 3 bases and J dropped 3; count of bases not matched to a gene: 7.

This chain joins TRBV14 and TRBJ2-1; 8 nucleotides line up with TRBD2. V was pared by 2 bases and J by 4 bases, with 4 bases of the junction left unmatched. This CDR3 is 15 amino acids long. Per the germline V gene, CDR1 is SGHDN and CDR2 is FVKESK. The CDR3 DNA sequence: TGTGCCAGCAGCCAAAGAGCGGGGGCTTACAATGAGCAGTTCTTC. Translated: CASSQRAGAYNEQFF.

The DNA for the CDR3 is TGTGCCTGGAGTGTAGGGGGGGGCACCTACGAGCAGTACTTC. Its protein is CAWSVGGGTYEQYF. The chain employs TRBV30 and TRBJ2-7, with a weak D call TRBD2 (7 bases). This CDR3 has 14 amino acids. The V gene lost 0 bases and the J gene lost 2 bases, with 11 bases spanning the gap. The germline gives CDR1 GTSNPN, CDR2 SVGIG (reference sequence).

This chain uses TRBV7-2 with TRBJ2-2, with D possibly being TRBD1 (5 bases). This CDR3 is built from 15 residues. V lost 1 base and J 5 bases, leaving 11 bases between the germline ends. In germline, CDR1 is SGHTA, CDR2 FQGNSA. CDR3 bases: TGTGCCAGCAGCTTAGGACAGATACGGACCGGGGAGCTGTTTTTT. Translated, it gives CASSLGQIRTGELFF.

The chain employs TRBV5-1 and TRBJ2-2, with a weak D call TRBD2 (5 bases). V shed 4 bases and J shed 7 bases, with 11 bases lying between them. In germline, CDR1 is SGHRS, CDR2 YFSETQ. The CDR3 is made up of 13 amino acids. The CDR3 region has the DNA TGCGCCAGCAGCCCCGGGGTCGGCGGGGAGCTGTTTTTT. This gives the protein CASSPGVGGELFF. Full variable domain (outside the CDR3, taken from reference TRBV5-1 and TRBJ2-2): KAGVTQTPRYLIKTRGQQVTLSCSPISGHRSVSWYQQTPGQGLQFLFEYFSETQRNKGNFPGRFSGRQFSNSRSEMNVSTLELGDSALYLCASSPGVGGELFFGEGSRLTVL.